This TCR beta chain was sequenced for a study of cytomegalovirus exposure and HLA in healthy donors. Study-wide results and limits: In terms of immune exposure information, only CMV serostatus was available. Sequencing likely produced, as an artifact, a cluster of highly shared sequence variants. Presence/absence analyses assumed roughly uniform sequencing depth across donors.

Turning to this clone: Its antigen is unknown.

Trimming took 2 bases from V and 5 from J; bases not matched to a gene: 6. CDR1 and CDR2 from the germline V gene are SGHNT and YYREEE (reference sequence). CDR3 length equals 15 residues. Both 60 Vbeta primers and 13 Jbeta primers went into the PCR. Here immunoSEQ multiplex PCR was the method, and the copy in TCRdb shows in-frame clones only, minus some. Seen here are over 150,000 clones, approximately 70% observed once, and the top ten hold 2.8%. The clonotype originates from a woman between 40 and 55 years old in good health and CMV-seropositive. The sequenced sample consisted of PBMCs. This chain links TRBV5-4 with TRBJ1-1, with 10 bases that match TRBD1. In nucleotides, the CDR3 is TGTGCCAGCAGCTTTTCCTGGACAGGGGGTACTGAAGCTTTCTTT. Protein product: CASSFSWTGGTEAFF.